What follows are 11 T cell receptor beta chains derived from one specimen sequenced in a study of T cell responses to AZD1222 COVID-19 vaccine (dated by TCRdb to the early 2020s). Receptors were amplified or captured by the immunoSEQ multiplex PCR assay. As stored in TCRdb, this immuneACCESS dataset retains in-frame rearrangements with V and J assigned. A fraction of the clones does not appear; measured against another copy, unresolved V genes explain less than half of the discrepancy, and the remainder lacks a known reason. The sample table contains 130,000 or so clones; only one count was recorded for about 90% of them. 1.5% to 2% of the sample is held by the ten biggest clonotypes. What this sample's time point label stands for: about 28 days (+/-7) after the second vaccine dose. Source: peripheral blood, taken 28 days after the second AZD1222 dose. The receptor source for this set is an adult who received the AZD1222 COVID-19 vaccine.

The genes are TRBV7-2 and TRBJ1-2; D ambiguous. Germline assignment: CDR1 SGHTA and CDR2 FQGNSA. CDR3 length: 13 residues. Deletions cut 2 bases from V and 4 bases from J, with 8 bases between. CDR3 coding DNA: TGTGCCAGCAGCTTAAAGACGATCTATGGCTACACCTTC. Amino acids: CASSLKTIYGYTF.

This rearrangement joins TRBV29-1 to TRBJ2-3, with TRBD2 matching 13 bases. CDR1 and CDR2 from the germline V gene are SQVTM and ANQGSEA. CDR3 size: 17 residues. Losses at the gene ends were 7 bases for V and 2 bases for J; bases not matched to a gene: 12. The CDR3 loop is CSAPGLAGRDPTDTQYF. CDR3 DNA sequence: TGCAGCGCCCCGGGACTAGCGGGACGGGATCCCACAGATACGCAGTATTTT.

The gene calls are TRBV18 and TRBJ2-1, with D possibly being TRBD2 (7 bases). Trimming took 4 bases from V and 7 from J, leaving 14 bases between them. Germline V gene lookup returns CDR1 KGHSH and CDR2 LQKENI. This CDR3 contains 14 residues. CDR3 residues: CASSLGGVWNEQFF. As DNA, the CDR3 is TGTGCCAGCTCACTAGGGGGGGTTTGGAATGAGCAGTTCTTC.

The chain joins TRBV5-6 to TRBJ1-3; TRBD1 might be the D (5 bases). This CDR3 is built from 16 residues. In germline, CDR1 is SGHDT, CDR2 YYEEEE. The V end lost 0 bases, the J end lost 1 base, and 11 bases lay between the germline ends. In DNA, the CDR3 is TGTGCCAGCAGCTTGGTGGACACCTTTTCTGGAAACACCATATATTTT. Translated: CASSLVDTFSGNTIYF.

V is TRBV12-5 and J is TRBJ1-2; D is ambiguous. The CDR3 has 12 amino acids. Trimming took 0 bases from V and 13 from J, leaving 12 bases between them. CDR1 and CDR2 (germline): LGHNT, FRNRAP. CDR3 nucleotide sequence: TGTGCTAGTGGTTTGGTACGAGGCCCCCTCACCTTC. The encoded protein is CASGLVRGPLTF.

This chain links TRBV11-3 with TRBJ2-2; TRBD2 matches 7 bases. Germline V gene sequence: CDR1 SGHNT, CDR2 YENEEA. The CDR3 has 17 amino acids. V lost 2 bases, J lost 2 bases, and 8 bases stayed unmatched. The DNA for the CDR3 is TGTGCCAGCAGCTTATTTGGGGGAGGGCCTAACACCGGGGAGCTGTTTTTT. It translates to CASSLFGGGPNTGELFF.

The chain joins TRBV7-2 to TRBJ2-1; no firm D call. The germline V gene encodes CDR1 SGHTA and CDR2 FQGNSA. Trimming removed 4 bases at V and 5 bases at J, with 9 bases between. This CDR3 is 13 amino acids long. CDR3 loop: CASSSPRHNEQFF. CDR3 DNA: TGTGCCAGCAGCTCCCCTCGACACAATGAGCAGTTCTTC.

J is TRBJ2-3 and V is TRBV3-1 (or the pseudogene TRBV3-2); the match to TRBD2 covers 7 bases. The CDR3 is 17 amino acids. The germline V gene has CDR1 LGHDT and CDR2 YNNKEL (reference sequence). V trimming: 0 bases; J trimming: 2 bases; junction bases outside the gene matches: 8. The CDR3 here is CASSQEQAGYHTDTQYF. The CDR3, as DNA: TGTGCCAGCAGCCAAGAGCAAGCGGGGTATCACACAGATACGCAGTATTTT.

The chain joins TRBV6-6 to TRBJ1-2; 7 nucleotides match TRBD1. Germline CDR1 reads MNHNY; CDR2 reads SVGAGI (reference sequence). CDR3 size: 16 residues. The ends lost 0 bases at V and 5 bases at J; junction bases unmatched: 9. CDR3: CASSYSSRGSGYGYTF. The DNA of the CDR3 is TGTGCCAGCAGTTACTCCTCCAGGGGGTCTGGGTATGGCTACACCTTC.

This clone is a singleton in its sample. The chain employs TRBV6-5 and TRBJ1-4, with unresolved D. The ends were cut back, 5 bases at V and 8 bases at J, with 9 bases in the middle. CDR1 MNHEY and CDR2 SVGAGI come from the germline V gene. The CDR3 has 12 residues. CDR3 nucleotides: TGTGCCAGCAGTCGACCCCTAGAAAAACTGTTTTTT. The encoded protein is CASSRPLEKLFF.

This rearrangement joins TRBV6-4 to TRBJ2-2, with 7 bases lining up with TRBD1. Germline lookup yields CDR1 MRHNA and CDR2 SNTAGT. CDR3 length: 14 residues. The V segment lost 3 bases and the J segment 3 bases; nucleotides outside the gene matches: 1. CDR3 amino acids: CASSEQGYTGELFF. CDR3 nucleotides: TGTGCCAGCAGTGAACAGGGGTACACCGGGGAGCTGTTTTTT.